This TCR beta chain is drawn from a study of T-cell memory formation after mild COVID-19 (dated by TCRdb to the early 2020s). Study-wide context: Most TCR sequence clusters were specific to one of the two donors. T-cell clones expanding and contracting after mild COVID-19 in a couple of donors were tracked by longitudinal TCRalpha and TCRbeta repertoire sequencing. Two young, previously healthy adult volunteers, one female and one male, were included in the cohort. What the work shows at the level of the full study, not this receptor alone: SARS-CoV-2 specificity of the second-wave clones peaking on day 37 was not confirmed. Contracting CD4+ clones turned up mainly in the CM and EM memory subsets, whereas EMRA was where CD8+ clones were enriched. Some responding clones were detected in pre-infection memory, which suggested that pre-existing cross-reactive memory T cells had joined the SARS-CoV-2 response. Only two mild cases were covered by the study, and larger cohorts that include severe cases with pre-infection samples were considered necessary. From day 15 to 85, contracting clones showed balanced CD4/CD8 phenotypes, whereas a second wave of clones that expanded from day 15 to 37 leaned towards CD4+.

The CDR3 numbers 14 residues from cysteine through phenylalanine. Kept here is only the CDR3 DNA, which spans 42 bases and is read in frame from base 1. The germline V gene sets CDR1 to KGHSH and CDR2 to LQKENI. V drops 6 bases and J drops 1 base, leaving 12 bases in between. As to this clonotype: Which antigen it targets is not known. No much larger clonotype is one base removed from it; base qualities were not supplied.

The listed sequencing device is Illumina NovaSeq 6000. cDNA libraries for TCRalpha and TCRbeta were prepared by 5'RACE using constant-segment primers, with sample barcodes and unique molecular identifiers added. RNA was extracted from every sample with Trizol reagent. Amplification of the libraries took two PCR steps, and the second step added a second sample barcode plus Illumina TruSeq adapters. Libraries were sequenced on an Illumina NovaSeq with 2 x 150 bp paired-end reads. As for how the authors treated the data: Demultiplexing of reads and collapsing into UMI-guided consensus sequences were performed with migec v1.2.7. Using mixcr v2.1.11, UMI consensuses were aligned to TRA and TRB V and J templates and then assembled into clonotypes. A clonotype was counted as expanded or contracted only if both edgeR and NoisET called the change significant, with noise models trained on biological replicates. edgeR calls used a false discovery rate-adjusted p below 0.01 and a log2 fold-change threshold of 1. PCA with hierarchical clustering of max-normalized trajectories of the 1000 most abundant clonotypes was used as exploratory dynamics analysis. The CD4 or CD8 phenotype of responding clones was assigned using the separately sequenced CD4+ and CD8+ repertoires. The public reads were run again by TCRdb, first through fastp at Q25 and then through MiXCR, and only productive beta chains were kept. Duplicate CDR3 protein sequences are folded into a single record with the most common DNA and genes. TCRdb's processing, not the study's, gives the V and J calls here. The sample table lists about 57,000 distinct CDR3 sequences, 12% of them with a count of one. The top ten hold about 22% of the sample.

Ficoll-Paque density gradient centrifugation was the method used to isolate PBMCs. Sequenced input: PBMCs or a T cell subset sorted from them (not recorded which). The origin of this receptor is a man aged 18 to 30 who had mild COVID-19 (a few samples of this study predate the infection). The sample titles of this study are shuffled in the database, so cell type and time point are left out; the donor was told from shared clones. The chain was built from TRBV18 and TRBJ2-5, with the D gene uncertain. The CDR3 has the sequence CASSVLSFQETQYF. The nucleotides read TGTGCCAGCTCGGTCCTAAGTTTCCAAGAGACCCAGTACTTC.